This entry lists 25 T cell receptor beta chains sequenced from one sample in a study of blood T cell repertoires in COVID-19. Method: immunoSEQ multiplex PCR; TCRdb's copy keeps in-frame clones and lacks some. The sample includes some 74,000 clones, more than 70% seen only once; the top ten take less than 9%. The sequencing input was peripheral blood. The origin of the receptors is a woman aged 80 or older with acute or convalescent COVID-19.

The V and J genes are TRBV19 and TRBJ1-4, with 7 bases identical to TRBD1. J lost 5 bases, V lost 5 bases, and 8 bases had no gene match. The CDR3 is made up of 15 amino acids. From germline, CDR1 is LNHDA and CDR2 SQIVND (reference sequence). CDR3 amino acids: CASSGQELGNEKLFF. The CDR3 DNA reads as TGTGCCAGTAGTGGACAGGAGTTAGGAAATGAAAAACTGTTTTTT.

The chain links TRBV7-9 to TRBJ1-4, with D unresolved. The V and J ends lost 1 base and 10 bases respectively, with 22 bases between them. This CDR3 has 17 residues. CDR1 SEHNR and CDR2 FQNEAQ come from the germline V gene (reference sequence). For the CDR3, the DNA is TGTGCCAGCAGCTTAGGACCCCACGGGGTGAGCCTGGGAAAACTGTTTTTT. Translating it yields CASSLGPHGVSLGKLFF. The full variable domain, rest sourced from reference TRBV7-9 and TRBJ1-4, is DTGVSQNPRHKITKRGQNVTFRCDPISEHNRLYWYRQTLGQGPEFLTYFQNEAQLEKSRLLSDRFSAERPKGSFSTLEIQRTEQGDSAMYLCASSLGPHGVSLGKLFFGSGTQLSVL.

The CDR3 DNA sequence: TGTGCCAGTAGTATAGATGGGAGACGGTTCTACGAGCAGTACTTC. This codes for CASSIDGRRFYEQYF. The chain joins TRBV19 to TRBJ2-7, with a tentative D call TRBD2 (5 bases). CDR1 and CDR2 (germline): LNHDA, SQIVND (reference sequence). The length of the CDR3 is 15 residues. Trimming took off 0 bases at V and 3 bases at J, with 12 bases between the two ends.

The V and J genes are TRBV30 and TRBJ1-2; 7 bases map to TRBD1. This CDR3 is built from 13 residues. Germline V gives CDR1 GTSNPN, CDR2 SVGIG (reference sequence). With 0 bases clipped from V and 7 bases from J, the junction kept 5 bases outside the gene matches. The CDR3, as DNA: TGTGCCTGGAGTGTTCCAGGGGGAGCTGGCTACACCTTC. Protein product: CAWSVPGGAGYTF.

The chain links TRBV2 to TRBJ1-4; D is possibly TRBD1 (5 bases). Trimming cost V 4 bases and J 7 bases, with 13 bases left between them. CDR1 and CDR2 (germline): SNHLY, FYNNEI. The CDR3 is 14 residues long. CDR3 region: CASSAPAGPEKLFF. The CDR3 DNA follows: TGTGCCAGCAGTGCCCCAGCAGGGCCTGAAAAACTGTTTTTT. The full variable domain, rest sourced from reference TRBV2 and TRBJ1-4, is EPEVTQTPSHQVTQMGQEVILRCVPISNHLYFYWYRQILGQKVEFLVSFYNNEISEKSEIFDDQFSVERPDGSNFTLKIRSTKLEDSAMYFCASSAPAGPEKLFFGSGTQLSVL.

The chain recombines TRBV20-1 with TRBJ2-2, with 10 positions matching TRBD2. Germline-derived CDR1 and CDR2 are DFQATT and SNEGSKA (reference sequence). With 3 bases clipped from V and 9 bases from J, the junction kept 7 bases outside the gene matches. The CDR3 covers 14 residues. This CDR3 reads CSASRASGRRELFF. In DNA, the CDR3 is TGCAGTGCTAGTAGGGCTAGCGGGAGAAGGGAGCTGTTTTTT.

This sequence joins TRBV5-6 and TRBJ1-1, with D perhaps matching TRBD1 (5 bases). The CDR3 runs to 18 residues. Trimming took 1 base from V and 4 from J, leaving 23 bases between them. Looked up from germline, CDR1 is SGHDT and CDR2 is YYEEEE. In DNA form, the CDR3 reads TGTGCCAGCAGCTTGCGACAGATGAAGAATGTTTTTGGCACTGAAGCTTTCTTT. Residues: CASSLRQMKNVFGTEAFF.

V and J are TRBV19 and TRBJ2-7; 9 nucleotides align to TRBD1. This CDR3 has 15 residues. V lost 6 bases and J lost 4; bases outside the gene matches: 10. Germline CDR1 and CDR2: LNHDA and SQIVND (reference sequence). This CDR3 is CASSPNRGPGYEQYF. The CDR3 DNA reads as TGTGCCAGTAGCCCGAACAGGGGGCCGGGATACGAGCAGTACTTC.

The chain combines TRBV7-9 with TRBJ2-2; 8 bases fit TRBD1. The CDR3 runs to 13 residues. Trimming took 5 bases from V and 4 from J; bases not matched to a gene: 0. The germline gives CDR1 SEHNR, CDR2 FQNEAQ (reference sequence). In DNA form, the CDR3 reads TGTGCCAGCAGCACAGGGGGCACCGGGGAGCTGTTTTTT. Translation gives CASSTGGTGELFF.

This clone was detected once. This chain links TRBV7-9 with TRBJ2-5; TRBD1 aligns across 10 bases. There are 14 residues in the CDR3. Germline V lookup: CDR1 SEHNR, CDR2 FQNEAQ (reference sequence). J was trimmed by 1 base and V by 6 bases; bases with no gene match: 2. The CDR3 loop reads CASSGQGGQETQYF. Written as DNA, the CDR3 is TGTGCCAGCAGTGGACAGGGGGGCCAAGAGACCCAGTACTTC.

This sequence joins TRBV19 and TRBJ1-1; TRBD1 might be the D (6 bases). CDR1 is LNHDA, CDR2 SQIVND, per germline (reference sequence). The CDR3 totals 14 residues. CDR3 DNA sequence: TGTGCTACAAAGCCGGGGGGCGCGGGCACTGAAGCTTTCTTT. As protein: CATKPGGAGTEAFF. Variable domain in full (rest from reference TRBV19 and TRBJ1-1): DGGITQSPKYLFRKEGQNVTLSCEQNLNHDAMYWYRQDPGQGLRLIYYSQIVNDFQKGDIAEGYSVSREKKESFPLTVTSAQKNPTAFYLCATKPGGAGTEAFFGQGTRLTVV.

This chain joins TRBV5-1 and TRBJ1-2; 7 nucleotides match TRBD1. Germline V gene lookup returns CDR1 SGHRS and CDR2 YFSETQ. The CDR3 length is 14 residues. Trimming at V came to 3 bases and at J to 2 bases, leaving 4 bases not matched to a gene. CDR3 amino acids: CASSWGQLNYGYTF. The CDR3 region has the DNA TGCGCCAGCAGCTGGGGACAGCTAAACTATGGCTACACCTTC.

The rearrangement joins TRBV21-1 to TRBJ2-7; the D call in the table, TRBD2, was not verified against the DNA. TRBV21-1 is a listed pseudogene. This CDR3 spans 17 amino acids. CDR3 sequence reads: CASSTHSGTSGAYEQYF. CDR3 DNA sequence: TGTGCCAGCAGCACGCACTCCGGGACTAGCGGAGCCTACGAGCAGTACTTC.

The genes are TRBV6-5 and TRBJ1-6; D may be TRBD1 (5 bases). Germline CDR1 is MNHEY and CDR2 is SVGAGI. The CDR3 extends over 12 amino acids. V gave up 8 bases and J gave up 11 bases, with 13 bases separating them. The CDR3, as DNA: TGTGCCAGCCGGGGGGAGAAGGCACCCCTCCACTTT. It codes for CASRGEKAPLHF.

The gene calls are TRBV2 and TRBJ2-6; 15 nucleotides align to TRBD2. This CDR3 contains 18 residues. V was pared by 10 bases and J by 0 bases, with 7 bases of the junction left unmatched. From germline, CDR1 is SNHLY and CDR2 FYNNEI. The CDR3 protein is CATRQGLAGGSGANVLTF. As DNA, the CDR3 is TGTGCCACCCGACAGGGACTAGCGGGAGGCTCTGGGGCCAACGTCCTGACTTTC. The complete variable domain, with remaining parts taken from reference TRBV2 and TRBJ2-6, reads EPEVTQTPSHQVTQMGQEVILRCVPISNHLYFYWYRQILGQKVEFLVSFYNNEISEKSEIFDDQFSVERPDGSNFTLKIRSTKLEDSAMYFCATRQGLAGGSGANVLTFGAGSRLTVL.

The rearrangement joins TRBV28 to TRBJ1-2; D gene ambiguous. Deletions cut 2 bases from V and 7 bases from J, with 8 bases between. This CDR3 contains 12 residues. Germline V lookup: CDR1 MDHEN, CDR2 SYDVKM. Here the CDR3 DNA reads TGTGCCAGCAGTTTAAATCTTAGTGGCTACACCTTC. Translated: CASSLNLSGYTF.

The J gene is TRBJ1-1, the V gene TRBV10-2, with D uncertain. Trimming took off 6 bases at V and 3 bases at J, with 5 bases between the two ends. Germline-derived CDR1 and CDR2 are WSHSY and SAAADI. The CDR3 consists of 11 residues. CDR3 nucleotides: TGCGCCAGCAGCGGGTACACTGAAGCTTTCTTT. Protein sequence: CASSGYTEAFF.

The chain is built from TRBV6-2 or TRBV6-3 and TRBJ2-5; 13 nucleotides line up with TRBD2. Germline CDR1 is MNHEY and CDR2 is SVGEGT. This CDR3 contains 16 residues. V shed 5 bases and J 4 bases; nucleotides not matched to a gene: 7. The CDR3: CASSPTSGRAAETQYF. CDR3 bases: TGTGCCAGCAGTCCCACTAGCGGGAGGGCCGCAGAGACCCAGTACTTC.

The chain uses TRBV7-6 and TRBJ2-3; possibly TRBD2 for D (7 bases). V was shortened by 0 bases and J by 6 bases, with 16 bases between the two germline ends. The CDR3 runs 16 residues. From germline, CDR1 is SGHVS and CDR2 FNYEAQ. The CDR3 loop reads CASSLAPWGGRDTQYF. The CDR3 bases are TGTGCCAGCAGCTTAGCTCCGTGGGGGGGCAGGGATACGCAGTATTTT.

The V call is TRBV5-1, the J call TRBJ1-1; 9 nucleotides agree with TRBD1. Germline V CDR1 and CDR2: SGHRS, YFSETQ. The CDR3 is 14 amino acids. With V trimmed by 4 bases and J by 4 bases, 5 bases remained unmatched. Here the CDR3 reads CASSPGTGTTEAFF. Written as DNA, the CDR3 is TGCGCCAGCAGCCCCGGGACAGGGACCACTGAAGCTTTCTTT.

The rearrangement uses TRBV5-4 and TRBJ2-1, with D possibly TRBD1 on 6 matching bases. The CDR3 contains 16 residues. V gave up 1 base and J gave up 8 bases, with 19 bases separating them. Germline assignment: CDR1 SGHNT and CDR2 YYREEE (reference sequence). The CDR3 DNA follows: TGTGCCAGCAGCTTGTCTAATAGCCGGAAGGGGGATGAGCAGTTCTTC. It is translated as CASSLSNSRKGDEQFF.

This chain uses TRBV2 with TRBJ2-6, with D tentatively TRBD2 (5 bases). CDR1 and CDR2 (germline): SNHLY, FYNNEI. The germline V and J ends were trimmed by 8 bases and 0 bases, with 11 bases remaining between them. This CDR3 has 15 residues. The CDR3 nucleotides are TGTGCCAGCCTGGGAGTTCCCTCTGGGGCCAACGTCCTGACTTTC. It is translated as CASLGVPSGANVLTF. The whole variable domain, remainder taken from reference TRBV2 and TRBJ2-6, is EPEVTQTPSHQVTQMGQEVILRCVPISNHLYFYWYRQILGQKVEFLVSFYNNEISEKSEIFDDQFSVERPDGSNFTLKIRSTKLEDSAMYFCASLGVPSGANVLTFGAGSRLTVL.

This clone was counted a single time. This chain links TRBV5-1 with TRBJ1-2; 11 bases are a match to TRBD1. Germline assignment: CDR1 SGHRS and CDR2 YFSETQ. The CDR3 runs to 16 residues. The V gene end was trimmed by 0 bases and the J gene end by 4 bases; junction bases not matched to a gene: 5. The CDR3 is CASSLDGTGGSYGYTF. CDR3 DNA: TGCGCCAGCAGCTTGGATGGGACAGGGGGTTCCTATGGCTACACCTTC.

This CDR3 reads CASNLDRGLNSPLHF. The CDR3 coding sequence is TGTGCCAGCAACCTCGACAGGGGACTAAATTCACCCCTCCACTTT. The rearrangement links TRBV7-2 to TRBJ1-6; 8 positions agree with TRBD1. V gave up 7 bases and J gave up 7 bases; unmatched junction bases: 9. This CDR3 comprises 15 residues. The germline V gene encodes CDR1 SGHTA and CDR2 FQGNSA.

This sequence joins TRBV29-1 and TRBJ2-7; TRBD2 is a possible D gene (6 bases). This CDR3 has 13 amino acids. V lost 3 bases, J lost 3 bases, and 12 bases lay in between. Germline V lookup: CDR1 SQVTM, CDR2 ANQGSEA. The CDR3 DNA sequence: TGCAGCGTTGACGGGGACTCTCGCTACGAGCAGTACTTC. Amino acid sequence: CSVDGDSRYEQYF.